Listed below are T cell receptor beta chains from one sample, sequenced in a study of T-cell memory formation after mild COVID-19. One entry per CDR3 protein results from TCRdb running MiXCR on the 5' RACE reads. Counted here are around 340,000 distinct CDR3 sequences, about 21% occurring once; the ten biggest clones make up roughly an eighth. Sequencing input: PBMCs or a T cell subset sorted from them (not recorded which). The receptors shown here come from an adult woman who had mild COVID-19 (a few samples of this study predate the infection). Cell type and time point are not known. CDR3s include the opening cysteine and the closing phenylalanine or tryptophan. A D gene is named only where the DNA matches it firmly. Only some rows state a clone size, as once, few, many or a class for expanded clones.

D gene: NA
clone size: few
J gene: TRBJ1-4
V gene: TRBV2
CDR3 DNA: TGTGCCAGCATTGCGGGGGAAGGTACTAATGAAAAACTGTTTTTT
CDR3 protein: CASIAGEGTNEKLFF

D gene: TRBD1
clone size: NA
J gene: TRBJ2-7
V gene: TRBV5-5
CDR3 DNA: TGTGCCAGCAGCTTAAGGCCGGGACAGGGTATCGAGCAGTACTTC
CDR3 protein: CASSLRPGQGIEQYF

D gene: TRBD1
clone size: few
J gene: TRBJ1-4
V gene: TRBV12-3/TRBV12-4
CDR3 DNA: TGTGCCAGCAGTTACGCGACAGGGCCGTTTAGACTGTTTTTT
CDR3 protein: CASSYATGPFRLFF

D gene: NA
clone size: few
J gene: TRBJ1-1
V gene: TRBV7-2
CDR3 DNA: TGTGCCAGCAGCCTCCGGGCCCCCTGGGTCCAGAACACTGAAGCTTTCTTT
CDR3 protein: CASSLRAPWVQNTEAFF

D gene: TRBD1
clone size: few
J gene: TRBJ1-1
V gene: TRBV12-3/TRBV12-4
CDR3 DNA: TGTGCCAGCAGTCTGACAGGGGCCACTGAAGCTTTCTTT
CDR3 protein: CASSLTGATEAFF

D gene: NA
clone size: few
J gene: TRBJ1-1
V gene: TRBV10-3
CDR3 DNA: TGTGCCATCAGTGCTGCTTCGGGGACTGGAGCTTTCTTT
CDR3 protein: CAISAASGTGAFF

D gene: TRBD2
clone size: few
J gene: TRBJ2-3
V gene: TRBV12-3/TRBV12-4
CDR3 DNA: TGTGCCAGCAGGGAGAGCGGGACTGACCGAGCCTATACGCAGTATTTT
CDR3 protein: CASRESGTDRAYTQYF

D gene: NA
clone size: few
J gene: TRBJ1-1
V gene: TRBV5-1
CDR3 DNA: TGCGCCAGCAGCTTGGAAGTTCGTGCGCTTGAAGCTTTCTTT
CDR3 protein: CASSLEVRALEAFF

D gene: TRBD1
clone size: few
J gene: TRBJ1-5
V gene: TRBV29-1
CDR3 DNA: TGCAGCGTTGGACAGGGAACCAATCAGCCCCAGCATTTT
CDR3 protein: CSVGQGTNQPQHF

D gene: NA
clone size: few
J gene: TRBJ2-3
V gene: TRBV7-6
CDR3 DNA: TGTGCCAGCAGCTTAGTTAATACAGATACGCAGTATTTT
CDR3 protein: CASSLVNTDTQYF

D gene: NA
clone size: few
J gene: TRBJ1-2
V gene: TRBV12-3/TRBV12-4
CDR3 DNA: TGTGCCACCGCTCCTAGCCTAGCTAACTATGGCTACACCTTC
CDR3 protein: CATAPSLANYGYTF

D gene: TRBD2
clone size: few
J gene: TRBJ2-3
V gene: TRBV7-9
CDR3 DNA: TGTGCCAGCAGCCGTACTAGCGGGGGCTTCACAGATACGCAGTATTTT
CDR3 protein: CASSRTSGGFTDTQYF

D gene: NA
clone size: NA
J gene: TRBJ2-4
V gene: TRBV12-3/TRBV12-4
CDR3 DNA: TGTGCCAGCAGTTCACAGGGCCTAGCCAAAAACATTCAGTACTTC
CDR3 protein: CASSSQGLAKNIQYF

D gene: NA
clone size: NA
J gene: TRBJ1-2
V gene: TRBV12-3/TRBV12-4
CDR3 DNA: TGTGCCAGCAGGGACTCTTGGGACGTTCGAGGCTACACCTTC
CDR3 protein: CASRDSWDVRGYTF

D gene: TRBD1
clone size: NA
J gene: TRBJ1-2
V gene: TRBV7-8
CDR3 DNA: TGTGCCAGCAGCGGATTGGGGACAGGATTTAACTATGGCTACACCTTC
CDR3 protein: CASSGLGTGFNYGYTF

D gene: NA
clone size: NA
J gene: TRBJ2-1
V gene: TRBV4-2
CDR3 DNA: TGTGCCAGCAGCCAATTGGGGATCGATGAGCAGTTCTTC
CDR3 protein: CASSQLGIDEQFF

D gene: TRBD2
clone size: NA
J gene: TRBJ2-1
V gene: TRBV7-2
CDR3 DNA: TGTGCCAGCAGCTTAGTGGCTAGCGGGCCTATTGAGCAGTTCTTC
CDR3 protein: CASSLVASGPIEQFF

D gene: NA
clone size: few
J gene: TRBJ1-3
V gene: TRBV12-3/TRBV12-4
CDR3 DNA: TGTGCCAGCACCGGGTGGAGGGGGAGCTCTGGAAACACCATATATTTT
CDR3 protein: CASTGWRGSSGNTIYF

D gene: NA
clone size: few
J gene: TRBJ2-7
V gene: TRBV4-1
CDR3 DNA: TGCGCCAGCAGCCAAGACCCCCTCTGGAGGGGGAGCTCCTACGAGCAGTACTTC
CDR3 protein: CASSQDPLWRGSSYEQYF

D gene: NA
clone size: NA
J gene: TRBJ2-7
V gene: TRBV30
CDR3 DNA: TGTGCCTGGCGAGGGTGGGGCGAGCAGTACTTC
CDR3 protein: CAWRGWGEQYF

D gene: NA
clone size: few
J gene: TRBJ2-7
V gene: TRBV15
CDR3 DNA: TGTGCCACCAGCAGAGATGGCGGCGTCTACGAGCAGTACTTC
CDR3 protein: CATSRDGGVYEQYF

D gene: NA
clone size: many
J gene: TRBJ2-7
V gene: TRBV4-2
CDR3 DNA: TGTGCCAGCAGCCAAGAGCGGGACCAACTCGAGCAGTACTTC
CDR3 protein: CASSQERDQLEQYF

D gene: TRBD2
clone size: NA
J gene: TRBJ2-5
V gene: TRBV14
CDR3 DNA: TGTGCCAGCAGCCAAGATGGAATAGCGGGAGAAAGCAGGGAGACCCAGTACTTC
CDR3 protein: CASSQDGIAGESRETQYF

D gene: NA
clone size: NA
J gene: TRBJ2-1
V gene: TRBV6-1
CDR3 DNA: TGTGCCAGCAGTGAATGGAATGAGCAGTTCTTC
CDR3 protein: CASSEWNEQFF

D gene: TRBD1
clone size: NA
J gene: TRBJ1-2
V gene: TRBV2
CDR3 DNA: TGTGCCAGTAGACAGGGGGCGAATGGCTACACCTTC
CDR3 protein: CASRQGANGYTF

D gene: NA
clone size: NA
J gene: TRBJ1-1
V gene: TRBV5-1
CDR3 DNA: TGCGCCAGCAGCCCCGGACAGTCCAAGAACACTGAAGCTTTCTTT
CDR3 protein: CASSPGQSKNTEAFF

D gene: NA
clone size: many
J gene: TRBJ2-3
V gene: TRBV5-6
CDR3 DNA: TGTGCCAGCAGCTTGGCTACCGCAGATACGCAGTATTTT
CDR3 protein: CASSLATADTQYF

D gene: TRBD1
clone size: few
J gene: TRBJ1-1
V gene: TRBV10-3
CDR3 DNA: TGTGCCATCAATAGCGGGACAGTCGCGAACACTGAAGCTTTCTTT
CDR3 protein: CAINSGTVANTEAFF

D gene: TRBD1
clone size: NA
J gene: TRBJ2-3
V gene: TRBV5-1
CDR3 DNA: TGCGCCAGCAGCGTCCACAGGGGCGATACGCAGTATTTT
CDR3 protein: CASSVHRGDTQYF

D gene: NA
clone size: many
J gene: TRBJ2-5
V gene: TRBV30
CDR3 DNA: TGTGCCTGGACTCCCCCAGGAAAAGAGACCCAGTACTTC
CDR3 protein: CAWTPPGKETQYF

D gene: TRBD2
clone size: NA
J gene: TRBJ2-5
V gene: TRBV6-5
CDR3 DNA: TGTGCCAGCAGGGGAGTAGCGGGAATTGAGGAGACCCAGTACTTC
CDR3 protein: CASRGVAGIEETQYF

D gene: NA
clone size: NA
J gene: TRBJ2-7
V gene: TRBV21-1
CDR3 DNA: TGTGCCAGCAGCCCCCATGACATCTACGAGCAGTACTTC
CDR3 protein: CASSPHDIYEQYF

D gene: TRBD1
clone size: NA
J gene: TRBJ2-7
V gene: TRBV25-1
CDR3 DNA: TGTGCCAGCAGTGAATGGGGACAGGGAGACGAGCAGTACTTC
CDR3 protein: CASSEWGQGDEQYF

D gene: NA
clone size: NA
J gene: TRBJ1-1
V gene: TRBV24-1
CDR3 DNA: TGTGCCACCAGTGAGACAGAAAGGTCTGAAGCTTTCTTT
CDR3 protein: CATSETERSEAFF

D gene: NA
clone size: NA
J gene: TRBJ2-7
V gene: TRBV5-1
CDR3 DNA: TGCGCCAGCCGCCGACAGAGCGGCTCCTACGAGCAGTACTTC
CDR3 protein: CASRRQSGSYEQYF

D gene: NA
clone size: few
J gene: TRBJ2-7
V gene: TRBV25-1
CDR3 DNA: TGTGCCAGCAGTGTCAGAACCTCCTACGAGCAGTACTTC
CDR3 protein: CASSVRTSYEQYF

D gene: NA
clone size: once
J gene: TRBJ1-1
V gene: TRBV27
CDR3 DNA: TGTGCCAGCAGCCCTCTCGGGGACCCCAAAAGTGAAGCTTTCTTT
CDR3 protein: CASSPLGDPKSEAFF

D gene: NA
clone size: few
J gene: TRBJ2-7
V gene: TRBV9
CDR3 DNA: TGTGCCAGCAGCGCCCTAGACAGGGACTATATCTACGAGCAGTACTTC
CDR3 protein: CASSALDRDYIYEQYF

D gene: NA
clone size: NA
J gene: TRBJ2-3
V gene: TRBV5-4
CDR3 DNA: TGTGCCAGCAGCTGGCGGACCAGCACAGATACGCAGTATTTT
CDR3 protein: CASSWRTSTDTQYF

D gene: TRBD1
clone size: NA
J gene: TRBJ1-5
V gene: TRBV7-9
CDR3 DNA: TGTGCCAGCAGCACAGGGGTGGATGGTCAGCCCCAGCATTTT
CDR3 protein: CASSTGVDGQPQHF

D gene: NA
clone size: NA
J gene: TRBJ2-3
V gene: TRBV4-2
CDR3 DNA: TGTGCCAGCAGCCAAGGGATAGGGACAGATACGCAGTATTTT
CDR3 protein: CASSQGIGTDTQYF

D gene: NA
clone size: few
J gene: TRBJ1-2
V gene: TRBV6-2/TRBV6-3
CDR3 DNA: TGTGCCAGCAGTCATGATCGCGGCTACACCTTC
CDR3 protein: CASSHDRGYTF

D gene: TRBD1
clone size: many
J gene: TRBJ1-1
V gene: TRBV20-1
CDR3 DNA: TGCAGTCCGACAGGGATGAACACTGAAGCTTTCTTT
CDR3 protein: CSPTGMNTEAFF

D gene: NA
clone size: NA
J gene: TRBJ1-1
V gene: TRBV4-1
CDR3 DNA: TGCGCCAGCAGCCAAGATTTGGGGAAGTACGGCACTGAAGCTTTCTTT
CDR3 protein: CASSQDLGKYGTEAFF

D gene: NA
clone size: many
J gene: TRBJ2-7
V gene: TRBV18
CDR3 DNA: TGTGCCAGCTCACCGGGTACTGCCTCCAACTACGAGCAGTACTTC
CDR3 protein: CASSPGTASNYEQYF

D gene: TRBD2
clone size: few
J gene: TRBJ2-1
V gene: TRBV5-1
CDR3 DNA: TGCGCCAGCAGCTTGGAGGCTAGCGGAATCGGGTATGATGAGCAGTTCTTC
CDR3 protein: CASSLEASGIGYDEQFF

D gene: TRBD2
clone size: NA
J gene: TRBJ2-2
V gene: TRBV5-1
CDR3 DNA: TGCGCCAGCAGCTCCCCGCCCGGGACTAGCGGGGGGCACGGGGAGCTGTTTTTT
CDR3 protein: CASSSPPGTSGGHGELFF

D gene: NA
clone size: NA
J gene: TRBJ2-5
V gene: TRBV15
CDR3 DNA: TGTGCCACCAGCAGAGAGGTGGGGTTGGAGACCCAGTACTTC
CDR3 protein: CATSREVGLETQYF

D gene: NA
clone size: NA
J gene: TRBJ2-3
V gene: TRBV11-2
CDR3 DNA: TGTGCCAGCAGCCCCGTCCGAGCACTAGATACGCAGTATTTT
CDR3 protein: CASSPVRALDTQYF

D gene: NA
clone size: few
J gene: TRBJ1-2
V gene: TRBV2
CDR3 DNA: TGTGCCAGCAGTGTTTCGTATGGCTACACCTTC
CDR3 protein: CASSVSYGYTF